These 9 T cell receptor beta chains came from one sample sequenced in a study of radiotherapy plus CTLA-4 blockade in lung cancer. Profiled with immunoSEQ multiplex PCR; TCRdb holds only in-frame clones, not every one. This sample yields tens of thousands of clones, of which 79% are seen a single time; about 22% belongs to the top ten. This sample comprised peripheral blood, obtained from a patient treated with radiotherapy plus ipilimumab. The origin of the receptors is a human donor with non-small cell lung cancer that progressed on radiotherapy plus ipilimumab.

This chain joins TRBV21-1 and TRBJ2-4; TRBD1 reflects the table's D call only, with no check against the DNA. TRBV21-1 is a pseudogene. This CDR3 comprises 15 residues. The DNA for the CDR3 is TGTGCCAGCAGCAAATTGCTTAGACAGAGAAACATTCAGTACTTC. Protein product: CASSKLLRQRNIQYF.

V usage is TRBV10-3 and J usage is TRBJ2-3; D unclear. Germline CDR1 reads ENHRY; CDR2 reads SYGVKD. V lost 9 bases, J lost 2 bases, and 15 bases lay in between. The CDR3 is 14 residues long. The CDR3 bases are TGTGCCATTAAGACATCTCGCGACACAGATACGCAGTATTTT. Translated: CAIKTSRDTDTQYF.

The table lists this clone with a count of one. The chain uses TRBV29-1 and TRBJ1-1, with a tentative D call TRBD1 (5 bases). The V end was cut by 7 bases, the J end by 3 bases, with 12 bases between. The CDR3 totals 12 residues. Germline assignment: CDR1 SQVTM and CDR2 ANQGSEA. CDR3 nucleotides: TGCAGCGCCGGCCAGGGCCACACTGAAGCTTTCTTT. This gives the protein CSAGQGHTEAFF.

This chain links TRBV4-1 with TRBJ2-5; 9 bases map to TRBD1. Unmatched junction bases numbered 8, after V lost 3 bases and J lost 3 bases. Germline CDR1 and CDR2: MGHRA and YSYEKL. The CDR3 has 16 amino acids. CDR3 sequence reads: CASSHTGGVSKETQYF. CDR3 DNA sequence: TGCGCCAGCAGCCACACAGGGGGCGTTTCCAAAGAGACCCAGTACTTC.

The chain uses TRBV10-3 and TRBJ2-2; TRBD1 matches at 8 bases. Trimming took 8 bases from V and 2 from J; bases not matched to a gene: 4. The CDR3 covers 14 residues. CDR1 is ENHRY, CDR2 SYGVKD, per germline. The CDR3 DNA reads as TGTGCCATCGCCGGACAGGGAAACACCGGGGAGCTGTTTTTT. As protein: CAIAGQGNTGELFF.

The CDR3 nucleotides read TGTGCCAGCAGCTTATGGGCCAGTGGCGACTATGGCTACACCTTC. It codes for CASSLWASGDYGYTF. The J gene is TRBJ1-2, the V gene TRBV7-2, with D unclear. V lost 2 bases and J lost 3, with 13 bases in between. CDR1 is SGHTA, CDR2 FQGNSA, per germline. The CDR3 runs 15 residues.

This chain connects TRBV7-2 to TRBJ2-7; 8 bases map to TRBD2. Trimming removed 0 bases from V and 0 bases from J; junction bases left unmatched: 4. The CDR3 consists of 16 residues. Looked up from germline, CDR1 is SGHTA and CDR2 is FQGNSA. CDR3 sequence (DNA): TGTGCCAGCAGCTTAGCGGGCGGGGGGATCTCCTACGAGCAGTACTTC. This translates into CASSLAGGGISYEQYF.

J is TRBJ1-1 and V is TRBV19; D might be TRBD1 (5 bases). This CDR3 contains 16 residues. Germline values: CDR1 LNHDA, CDR2 SQIVND (reference sequence). V lost 5 bases to trimming and J lost 1 base, with 17 bases between them. CDR3 DNA: TGTGCCAGTAGTCCACGACAGCAACTCTGGAACACTGAAGCTTTCTTT. Protein product: CASSPRQQLWNTEAFF.

This chain connects TRBV23-1 to TRBJ1-5; 9 bases are a match to TRBD1. TRBV23-1 is an open reading frame, and its role is uncertain. Trimming cost V 6 bases and J 2 bases; bases outside gene matches: 11. CDR3 length equals 17 residues. The CDR3 DNA reads TGCGCCAGCAGACAAGATGCTACAGGGGGCCGCAATCAGCCCCAGCATTTT. The encoded protein is CASRQDATGGRNQPQHF.